This T cell receptor (beta chain) was captured by sequencing in a study of shared clonotypes between healthy human individuals. Regarding this clone: Its specificity is not known.

An even split of each subset's genomic DNA across several immunoSEQ plates was performed. Using immunoSEQ multiplex PCR, the repertoire was profiled, and TCRdb retains in-frame clones only, with some absent. This sample has 190,000 or so clones; 60% to 75% occur once, and the top ten carry roughly 10%. The study's findings and limits: It was anticipated that sequencing depth would influence how many clonotypes donors shared. Represented genetic and exposure-history diversity was restricted by having few donors.

Sequenced: memory CD4+ T cells sorted from blood. Stated subset: CD45RA-negative fraction. The source is a man aged 30 to 45 in good health.

CDR3 loop: CASSVVPFRGEQYF. The CDR3 nucleotides are TGTGCCAGCAGCGTAGTTCCCTTTCGTGGAGAGCAGTACTTC. This chain links TRBV9 with TRBJ2-7; D unclear. Germline CDR1 reads SGDLS; CDR2 reads YYNGEE. The CDR3 length is 14 residues. Deletions cut 0 bases from V and 7 bases from J, with 14 bases between.